The clone carrying this T cell receptor beta chain showed up many times. What it binds is unknown. Unfractionated PBMC were spiked with known numbers of KT2 clone cells. An oligo carrying a UMI was ligated to the cDNA 3' end. An equimolar mix of RC1.1 and RC1.2 primed the beta chain across TRBC1 and TRBC2. TCR alpha and beta chains were handled separately starting at the second PCR. TCRdb reanalysed the UMI-ligation and nested PCR reads using MiXCR and keeps one entry per CDR3 protein. Of tens of thousands of distinct CDR3 sequences listed, approximately 7% were seen once; the top ten hold approximately 14%. Per the germline V gene, CDR1 is SGDLS and CDR2 is YYNGEE. The CDR3 spans 14 residues. With 4 bases removed from V and 9 bases from J, the gap between germline ends came to 14 bases. This entry comes from a study of quantifying T cell responses using KT2 cells. Looking at the study overall: TCR alpha and beta constant-region primers primed reverse transcription of RNA. The second PCR was a qPCR stopped at a predetermined fluorescence threshold.

Broader study findings: Counts of KT2 alpha and beta sequences rose linearly with the number of KT2 cells added.

Sequenced material: PBMCs spiked with cells of the T cell clone KT2. This receptor was obtained from a human donor. The genes are TRBV9 and TRBJ1-6, with D perhaps matching TRBD1 (6 bases). The CDR3 coding sequence is TGTGCCAGCAGCACCACGGGGGGCGGTTCACCCCTCCACTTT. Protein sequence: CASSTTGGGSPLHF.